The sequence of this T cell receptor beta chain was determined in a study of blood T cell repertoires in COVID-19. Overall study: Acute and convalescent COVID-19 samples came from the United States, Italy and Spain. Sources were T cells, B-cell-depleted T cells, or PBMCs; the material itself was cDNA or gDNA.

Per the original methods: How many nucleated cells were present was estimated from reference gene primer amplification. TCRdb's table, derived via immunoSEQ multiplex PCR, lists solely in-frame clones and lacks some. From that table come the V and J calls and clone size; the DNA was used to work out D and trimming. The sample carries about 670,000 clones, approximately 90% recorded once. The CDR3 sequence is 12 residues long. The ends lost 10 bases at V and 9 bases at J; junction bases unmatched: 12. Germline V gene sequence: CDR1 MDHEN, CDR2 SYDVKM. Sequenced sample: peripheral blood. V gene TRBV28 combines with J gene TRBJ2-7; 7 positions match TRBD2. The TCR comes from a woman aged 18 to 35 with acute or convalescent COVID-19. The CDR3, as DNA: TGTGCCACCCCCCCGGGGGGAGGTAGGCAGTACTTC. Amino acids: CATPPGGGRQYF.